This is a list of T cell receptor beta chains from one sample in a study of OX40 agonist ivuxolimab in advanced cancers. Clones were sequenced by immunoSEQ multiplex PCR, and TCRdb holds only the in-frame ones, with some missing. Among about 26,000 clones, about 90% were seen once, and the ten largest hold approximately 20%. The sequenced sample was CD4+ or CD8+ T cells sorted from blood, obtained in a trial of the OX40 agonist ivuxolimab. The source of these receptors is an adult with an advanced solid tumor such as melanoma, head and neck, liver or kidney cancer. CDR3s leave out the opening cysteine and the closing phenylalanine or tryptophan. The D gene is left open where the match is weak.

v_call,j_call,d_call,cdr3_aa
TRBV7-6,TRBJ1-1,-,ASSLIEDTEAF
TRBV9,TRBJ2-7,TRBD2,ASSVDLAGEQY
TRBV5-5,TRBJ2-2,TRBD2,ASSLGLAGGPNTGELF
TRBV6-1,TRBJ2-1,TRBD2,ASKLMAGEANEQF
TRBV7-8,TRBJ2-5,-,ASSLTGEDADQETQY
TRBV4-3,TRBJ2-3,-,ASSPSGDRTDTQY
TRBV18,TRBJ1-4,-,ASSPPSGPLDEKLF
TRBV7-9,TRBJ2-2,-,APREAGELF
TRBV11-3,TRBJ2-7,TRBD1,ASSILGTGLHEQY
TRBV9,TRBJ2-1,TRBD2,ASSVEGGSVDEQF
TRBV19,TRBJ2-7,-,ASSIGILYEQY
TRBV9,TRBJ2-5,-,ASSVDWRGPQTQY
TRBV19,TRBJ2-7,TRBD1,ASSIGTGLPYEQY
TRBV19,TRBJ1-5,TRBD1,ASSPWAGGGQPQH
TRBV4-3,TRBJ2-1,-,ASSQDAGAAYNEQF
TRBV29-1,TRBJ2-7,TRBD1,SAGDSYEQY
TRBV5-1,TRBJ2-1,-,ASSLVSVQGEQF
TRBV6-1,TRBJ1-5,-,ASTTRPEQPQH
TRBV18,TRBJ1-3,-,ASSPLERGNTIY
TRBV4-1,TRBJ2-5,-,ASSQRSAQETQY
TRBV7-3,TRBJ2-2,-,ASSLDTGELF
TRBV7-9,TRBJ1-2,TRBD1,ASSSNMQGDYGYT
TRBV4-1,TRBJ1-1,TRBD1,ASSQGTGSTEAF
TRBV27,TRBJ1-1,TRBD1,ASSPGTGWMAEAF